One and the same sample provided the 7 T cell receptor beta chains below, sequenced in a study of memory CD4+ T cells and cytomegalovirus serostatus. Single viable CD3+CD4+CD8-CD45RO+ cells were sorted as the memory CD4+ T cells. Assay used: immunoSEQ multiplex PCR; TCRdb lists only in-frame clones, some missing. The sample lists some 50,000 clones; roughly 79% were seen once. Material: memory CD4+ T cells from blood. The receptors originated from an adult in good health and CMV-seronegative.

The chain is built from TRBV15 and TRBJ2-1; 10 bases line up with TRBD2. The CDR3 contains 15 residues. The germline V gene encodes CDR1 LNHNV and CDR2 YYDKDF (reference sequence). Germline trimming cut 1 base from V and 10 bases from J; bases unmatched to any gene: 7. The CDR3 here is CATSRGERGGLEQFF. The CDR3 DNA sequence: TGTGCCACCAGCAGAGGGGAGCGGGGGGGCCTGGAGCAGTTCTTC.

The DNA for the CDR3 is TGTGCCAGCACCCTCTCTCGGGGGGTTGAAGCTTTCTTT. It specifies CASTLSRGVEAFF. This sequence joins TRBV7-9 and TRBJ1-1; a weak D match, TRBD1 (5 bases). This CDR3 has 13 residues. CDR1 SEHNR and CDR2 FQNEAQ come from the germline V gene (reference sequence). V was shortened by 7 bases and J by 7 bases, with 16 bases between the two germline ends.

Within the sample, this clone is medium-sized. The V gene is TRBV6-6, the J gene TRBJ1-5; D call uncertain. Trimming took off 8 bases at V and 2 bases at J, with 10 bases between the two ends. Germline V lookup: CDR1 MNHNY, CDR2 SVGAGI (reference sequence). The CDR3 covers 13 residues. The CDR3 here is CASSQLGNQPQHF. DNA of the CDR3: TGTGCCAGCTCTCAGCTAGGCAATCAGCCCCAGCATTTT.

The chain links TRBV7-3 to TRBJ2-5; 9 bases fit TRBD1. V shed 4 bases, J shed 5 bases, and the junction held 5 bases outside the gene matches. Germline CDR1 reads SGHTA; CDR2 reads FQGTGA. This CDR3 is built from 14 residues. The CDR3 protein is CASSSGQGGETQYF. CDR3 DNA: TGTGCCAGCAGCTCGGGACAGGGCGGGGAGACCCAGTACTTC.

The rearrangement uses TRBV7-2 and TRBJ1-5; D is unclear. CDR3 size: 15 residues. The germline V gene has CDR1 SGHTA and CDR2 FQGNSA. The germline V and J ends were trimmed by 1 base and 2 bases, with 9 bases remaining between them. The CDR3 here is CASSLEVGGNQPQHF. The DNA of the CDR3 is TGTGCCAGCAGCTTAGAAGTAGGAGGCAATCAGCCCCAGCATTTT.

The rearrangement joins TRBV28 to TRBJ2-7, with TRBD2 matching over 13 bases. The CDR3 consists of 19 residues. From germline, CDR1 is MDHEN and CDR2 SYDVKM. With V trimmed by 5 bases and J by 5 bases, 18 bases remained unmatched. The CDR3 DNA follows: TGTGCCAGCAGTCCCCCACGGGGACTAGCGGGGCCGGCCCCAGACGAGCAGTACTTC. Protein product: CASSPPRGLAGPAPDEQYF.

This clone was detected once. The chain has TRBV11-3 and TRBJ2-3, with D possibly being TRBD1 or TRBD2 (5 bases each). The germline V and J ends were trimmed by 4 bases and 4 bases, with 12 bases remaining between them. Per the germline V gene, CDR1 is SGHNT and CDR2 is YENEEA. This CDR3 region has 14 residues. The CDR3 nucleotides read TGTGCCAGCAGCTCCCGCCGGGACGCAGATACGCAGTATTTT. It codes for CASSSRRDADTQYF.